These 15 T cell receptor beta chains originate from one sample sequenced in a study of T cells in Graves' hyperthyroidism and ophthalmopathy. Researchers amplified the TCR beta CDR3 regions from RNA transcripts. HTBI primers were used for first-round RT-PCR of the TCR CDR3. Via MiXCR, TCRdb re-called the multiplex PCR reads, giving one row per CDR3 protein. The sample has about 200,000 distinct CDR3 sequences; around 19% are singletons. Sample: blood. These receptors originate from a man aged 35 to 55 with Graves' hyperthyroidism.

The chain carries TRBV9 and TRBJ2-5; D not resolved. Per the germline V gene, CDR1 is SGDLS and CDR2 is YYNGEE. The V end lost 0 bases, the J end lost 1 base, and 4 bases lay between the germline ends. CDR3 length: 13 residues. CDR3 bases: TGTGCCAGCAGCGTAGGCACCCAAGAGACCCAGTACTTC. This encodes CASSVGTQETQYF.

This clonotype was picked up many times. The V and J genes are TRBV30 and TRBJ1-4, with a weak D call TRBD1 (5 bases). The V and J ends lost 5 bases and 0 bases respectively, with 13 bases between them. Germline CDR1 reads GTSNPN; CDR2 reads SVGIG (reference sequence). CDR3 size: 15 residues. The CDR3 sequence is CAWAAGTATNEKLFF. The CDR3 coding sequence is TGTGCCTGGGCGGCAGGGACCGCAACTAATGAAAAACTGTTTTTT.

This chain connects TRBV27 to TRBJ2-7, with TRBD1 identical over 9 bases. Germline V gene lookup returns CDR1 MNHEY and CDR2 SMNVEV (reference sequence). The V and J ends lost 4 bases and 5 bases, in that order; junction bases with no gene match: 6. CDR3 length: 14 amino acids. CDR3 in amino acids: CASSSQGASNEQYF. As DNA, the CDR3 is TGTGCCAGCAGTTCACAGGGGGCTTCAAACGAGCAGTACTTC.

This clonotype was detected only a few times. The chain has TRBV6-2 or TRBV6-3 and TRBJ2-7, with D unresolved. The V and J ends lost 2 bases and 0 bases respectively, with 11 bases between them. Per the germline V gene, CDR1 is MNHEY and CDR2 is SVGEGT. This CDR3 contains 15 residues. CDR3 protein: CASSYGRPGSYEQYF. The DNA for the CDR3 is TGTGCCAGCAGTTACGGGCGGCCAGGCTCCTACGAGCAGTACTTC.

Many counts were recorded for this clonotype. This chain links TRBV2 with TRBJ2-7, with D hard to call. The CDR3 totals 12 residues. V lost 1 base, J lost 3 bases, and 4 bases lay in between. Germline V gene sequence: CDR1 SNHLY, CDR2 FYNNEI. CDR3 loop: CASSEGGYEQYF. CDR3 coding DNA: TGTGCCAGCAGTGAAGGGGGCTACGAGCAGTACTTC.

The sample holds many counts of this clonotype. The chain combines TRBV3-1 with TRBJ2-1; D is uncertain. Germline assignment: CDR1 LGHDT and CDR2 YNNKEL (reference sequence). This CDR3 has 16 residues. The V gene lost 0 bases and the J gene lost 6 bases, with 15 bases spanning the gap. The CDR3 is CASSQDHSAALNEQFF. The CDR3 nucleotides read TGTGCCAGCAGCCAAGATCACTCAGCAGCCCTCAATGAGCAGTTCTTC.

Many counts were recorded for this clonotype. The chain joins TRBV28 to TRBJ1-1, with unresolved D. The V gene's germline CDR1 is MDHEN and CDR2 SYDVKM. V lost 2 bases to trimming and J lost 7 bases, with 11 bases between them. This CDR3 has 13 amino acids. The CDR3 loop reads CASSLSEGREAFF. CDR3 nucleotides: TGTGCCAGCAGTTTAAGTGAGGGCCGTGAAGCTTTCTTT.

This clonotype was seen a handful of times. The J gene is TRBJ1-4, the V gene TRBV7-9; perhaps TRBD1 as D (5 bases). Per the germline V gene, CDR1 is SEHNR and CDR2 is FQNEAQ (reference sequence). The CDR3 spans 16 residues. V was pared by 4 bases and J by 11 bases, with 23 bases between. CDR3 region: CASSSSPAGRGEKLFF. The CDR3 DNA follows: TGTGCCAGCAGCTCATCTCCGGCCGGGCGAGGGGAGAAACTGTTTTTT.

This clonotype was counted at least ten times. The rearrangement uses TRBV5-1 and TRBJ1-2; 9 bases agree with TRBD1. V shed 4 bases and J 7 bases; nucleotides not matched to a gene: 8. CDR1 is SGHRS and CDR2 is YFSETQ in the germline V gene. The CDR3 runs to 14 residues. In DNA form, the CDR3 reads TGCGCCAGCAGCGTTACAGGGGGCGCAAGTGGCTACACCTTC. This codes for CASSVTGGASGYTF.

In this sample, this clonotype turned up a few times. The gene calls are TRBV6-1 and TRBJ1-6; no firm D call. The V gene lost 6 bases and the J gene lost 8 bases, with 11 bases spanning the gap. Germline values: CDR1 MNHNS, CDR2 SASEGT. The length of the CDR3 is 13 residues. Here the CDR3 reads CASSAGRHSPLHF. CDR3 coding DNA: TGTGCCAGCAGCGCCGGGAGGCATTCACCCCTCCACTTT.

In its sample, this clonotype was seen many times. J is TRBJ1-5 and V is TRBV28; D might be TRBD1 (6 bases). Germline V gives CDR1 MDHEN, CDR2 SYDVKM. The CDR3 consists of 14 residues. The ends were cut back, 7 bases at V and 4 bases at J, with 14 bases in the middle. This chain's CDR3 is CASKSGRGNQPQHF. The CDR3 DNA reads as TGTGCCAGCAAATCGGGGAGGGGGAATCAGCCCCAGCATTTT. Using reference TRBV28 and TRBJ1-5 for the parts outside the CDR3, the full variable domain is DVKVTQSSRYLVKRTGEKVFLECVQDMDHENMFWYRQDPGLGLRLIYFSYDVKMKEKGDIPEGYSVSREKKERFSLILESASTNQTSMYLCASKSGRGNQPQHFGDGTRLSIL.

This clonotype has at least ten counts. V usage is TRBV28 and J usage is TRBJ1-1, with TRBD1 matching 7 bases. Per the germline V gene, CDR1 is MDHEN and CDR2 is SYDVKM. The CDR3 runs 16 residues. With V trimmed by 2 bases and J by 4 bases, 10 bases remained unmatched. The DNA of the CDR3 is TGTGCCAGCAGTTTAGGTGGGGTTCAGGGGGGCACTGAAGCTTTCTTT. Encoded protein: CASSLGGVQGGTEAFF.

This clonotype was observed many times. This chain's CDR3 is CASSLWGQETQYF. The CDR3 coding sequence is TGTGCCAGCAGCTTATGGGGCCAAGAGACCCAGTACTTC. The chain joins TRBV11-2 to TRBJ2-5; D is undetermined. The CDR3 contains 13 residues. V was clipped by 2 bases and J by 1 base, with 5 bases between them. Germline V gene lookup returns CDR1 SGHAT and CDR2 FQNNGV.

In this sample, this clonotype turned up a few times. A much larger clone lies one base from this, so it may be a read error. The J gene is TRBJ2-7, the V gene TRBV29-1; D unclear. CDR1 is SQVTM, CDR2 ANQGSEA, per germline. The CDR3 extends over 14 amino acids. Written as DNA, the CDR3 is TGCAGCGTTGAAGCGGCAGGTGGTGGCTACGGGCAGTACTTC. Its protein product is CSVEAAGGGYGQYF.

There are many counts of this clonotype. This chain links TRBV29-1 with TRBJ2-3; D gene ambiguous. The V gene's germline CDR1 is SQVTM and CDR2 ANQGSEA. Trimming shortened V by 5 bases and J by 0 bases, and 6 bases separated the two germline ends. The CDR3 covers 12 residues. In DNA form, the CDR3 reads TGCAGCGTTCGCTCTAGCACAGATACGCAGTATTTT. This encodes CSVRSSTDTQYF.